The 11 T cell receptor beta chains given below trace back to one sample, sequenced in a study of control samples from healthy donors and cancer patients. The assay was immunoSEQ multiplex PCR, and TCRdb's table has in-frame clones only and misses some. The repertoire includes about 98,000 clones, more than 75% of them detected once, and approximately 2% sits in the top ten. The sequencing input was blood. Source of these receptors: a man aged 55 to 70 in good health.

The chain carries TRBV5-1 and TRBJ2-5; D remains unclear. The CDR3 is 12 amino acids. CDR1 and CDR2 from the germline V gene are SGHRS and YFSETQ. Trimming took off 1 base at V and 5 bases at J, with 6 bases between the two ends. CDR3 coding DNA: TGCGCCAGCAGCTTGACATGGGAGACCCAGTACTTC. Residues: CASSLTWETQYF. The variable domain in full, completed from reference TRBV5-1 and TRBJ2-5, reads KAGVTQTPRYLIKTRGQQVTLSCSPISGHRSVSWYQQTPGQGLQFLFEYFSETQRNKGNFPGRFSGRQFSNSRSEMNVSTLELGDSALYLCASSLTWETQYFGPGTRLLVL.

The chain has TRBV28 and TRBJ2-7; 13 positions match TRBD2. Germline values: CDR1 MDHEN, CDR2 SYDVKM. Trimming took 6 bases from V and 2 from J; bases not matched to a gene: 16. CDR3 length: 19 amino acids. CDR3: CASRVLGGETSGRAYEQYF. DNA for the CDR3: TGTGCCAGCAGGGTACTGGGGGGCGAAACTAGCGGGAGGGCCTACGAGCAGTACTTC.

The chain carries TRBV28 and TRBJ1-4, with a possible D match to TRBD1 (5 bases). Trimming removed 2 bases at V and 11 bases at J, with 21 bases between. The CDR3 is made up of 16 amino acids. Germline assignment: CDR1 MDHEN and CDR2 SYDVKM. CDR3 residues: CASSLAGGDHRKKLFF. DNA for the CDR3: TGTGCCAGCAGTTTAGCCGGAGGGGATCATAGAAAGAAACTGTTTTTT.

This clone was counted once. The CDR3 region has the DNA TGTGCCAGCAGCCAAGTCTCAGGCGGACCCTACGAGCAGTACTTC. The encoded protein is CASSQVSGGPYEQYF. The chain is built from TRBV3-1 (or the pseudogene TRBV3-2) and TRBJ2-7; D uncertain. The length of the CDR3 is 15 residues. From germline, CDR1 is LGHDT and CDR2 YNNKEL (reference sequence). Trimming cost V 1 base and J 2 bases, with 12 bases left between them.

The V call is TRBV18, the J call TRBJ1-5; the D is unclear. Germline-derived CDR1 and CDR2 are KGHSH and LQKENI. Deletions cut 3 bases from V and 5 bases from J, with 11 bases between. This CDR3 has 14 residues. CDR3: CASSPNLGDQPQHF. For the CDR3, the DNA is TGTGCCAGCTCACCTAACCTAGGTGATCAGCCCCAGCATTTT. Using reference TRBV18 and TRBJ1-5 for the parts outside the CDR3, the full variable domain is NAGVMQNPRHLVRRRGQEARLRCSPMKGHSHVYWYRQLPEEGLKFMVYLQKENIIDESGMPKERFSAEFPKEGPSILRIQQVVRGDSAAYFCASSPNLGDQPQHFGDGTRLSIL.

This chain links TRBV9 with TRBJ2-2; D unresolved. The germline CDR1 and CDR2 sequences are SGDLS and YYNGEE. The CDR3 contains 13 residues. V lost 5 bases to trimming and J lost 3 bases, with 8 bases between them. The CDR3, as DNA: TGTGCCAGCAGGGAAACAGACACCGGGGAGCTGTTTTTT. Translated, it gives CASRETDTGELFF.

The CDR3 nucleotides are TGTGCCAGCAGCCGGTTAGGGGTCTATAGCAATCAGCCCCAGCATTTT. Protein: CASSRLGVYSNQPQHF. The V gene is TRBV7-2, the J gene TRBJ1-5, with D possibly being TRBD1 (5 bases). The CDR3 has 16 residues. V was pared by 5 bases and J by 0 bases, with 14 bases between. CDR1 is SGHTA and CDR2 is FQGNSA in the germline V gene.

This clone has a single count. The chain carries TRBV27 and TRBJ2-1; D ambiguous. Trimming cost V 2 bases and J 2 bases, with 7 bases left between them. Germline V lookup: CDR1 MNHEY, CDR2 SMNVEV (reference sequence). This CDR3 spans 14 amino acids. CDR3 DNA sequence: TGTGCCAGCAGTTTAGTGGCCCCCTACAATGAGCAGTTCTTC. Translation gives CASSLVAPYNEQFF.

The chain uses TRBV4-2 and TRBJ1-5, with a tentative D call TRBD1 (6 bases). This CDR3 comprises 15 residues. Trimming removed 4 bases from V and 0 bases from J, with 10 bases in between. Germline V lookup: CDR1 LGHNA, CDR2 YNFKEQ. CDR3 sequence reads: CASSRPTGSNQPQHF. The CDR3 DNA reads TGTGCCAGCAGCCGCCCGACAGGTAGCAATCAGCCCCAGCATTTT.

J is TRBJ2-2 and V is TRBV5-1; D tentatively fits TRBD1 or TRBD2 (5 bases each). In germline, CDR1 is SGHRS, CDR2 YFSETQ. Deletions cut 7 bases from V and 5 bases from J, with 6 bases between. The CDR3 runs 11 residues. CDR3 sequence: CASGGTGELFF. The CDR3 DNA reads TGCGCCAGCGGGGGAACCGGGGAGCTGTTTTTT.

The chain carries TRBV11-2 and TRBJ2-5; no definite D call. The V and J ends lost 5 bases and 1 base respectively, with 14 bases between them. The CDR3 is made up of 15 amino acids. The germline gives CDR1 SGHAT, CDR2 FQNNGV. The CDR3 sequence: CASSLYLGTQETQYF. CDR3 nucleotide sequence: TGTGCCAGCAGCCTTTATCTGGGCACCCAAGAGACCCAGTACTTC. Together with reference TRBV11-2 and TRBJ2-5, the CDR3 gives the full variable domain: EAGVAQSPRYKIIEKRQSVAFWCNPISGHATLYWYQQILGQGPKLLIQFQNNGVVDDSQLPKDRFSAERLKGVDSTLKIQPAKLEDSAVYLCASSLYLGTQETQYFGPGTRLLVL.